This TCR beta chain is from a study of neoadjuvant nivolumab and ipilimumab in lung cancer. Study-level information: The combination arm added day-1 ipilimumab 1 mg/kg to nivolumab 3 mg/kg on days 1, 15, 29. Study-wide points: Only two of four nivolumab-treated tumors gained richness and clonality by surgery. TCR clonality did not significantly correlate with pathologic tumor regression. Blood richness before therapy tracked richness in tumors resected after neoadjuvant therapy.

Concerning this clone itself: Antigen: not known.

CDR3 length equals 16 residues. J lost 1 base, V lost 5 bases, and 5 bases had no gene match. The germline CDR1 and CDR2 sequences are SEHNR and FQNEAQ (reference sequence). Profiled with immunoSEQ multiplex PCR; TCRdb holds only in-frame clones, not every one. The table has about 27,000 clones, approximately 80% seen once. The V call is TRBV7-9, the J call TRBJ2-5, with 12 bases fitting TRBD2. Source: tumor tissue, taken after neoadjuvant nivolumab, alone or with ipilimumab, at or shortly before surgery. The sequence derives from an adult with non-small cell lung cancer. The CDR3 region has the DNA TGTGCCAGCAGCAAACTAGCGGGGGGCCTCCAAGAGACCCAGTACTTC. Protein product: CASSKLAGGLQETQYF.